A selection of T cell receptor beta chains follows, all from one sample in a study of blood T cell repertoires in COVID-19. Clones were sequenced by immunoSEQ multiplex PCR, and TCRdb holds only the in-frame ones, with some missing. The table records 190,000 or so clones, 65% to 90% of them present only once. The sample consisted of PBMCs or T cells enriched from blood (not recorded which). The origin of the receptors is a woman aged 30 to 39 who had been exposed to COVID-19. The CDR3 runs from the conserved cysteine through the conserved F or W. Each record gives: CDR3 length, V gene, CDR3 protein.

length: 14
V: TRBV2
CDR3: CASSAGRVNSPLHF

length: 18
V: TRBV9
CDR3: CASSVGPLVAEERETQYF

length: 14
V: TRBV2
CDR3: CASSGTGVGEKLFF

length: 14
V: TRBV5-1
CDR3: CASARDRVNTEAFF

length: 15
V: TRBV12-5
CDR3: CASGLGQGIIYGYTF

length: 14
V: TRBV5-1
CDR3: CASSFGGAGNTIYF

length: 17
V: TRBV5-8
CDR3: CASSPIPREGLTGELFF

length: 19
V: TRBV9
CDR3: CASTTGPGTASRGDTEAFF

length: 14
V: TRBV30
CDR3: CAWTDRGLNEKLFF

length: 18
V: TRBV30
CDR3: CAWSPRFSGGQGDYGYTF

length: 13
V: TRBV19
CDR3: CASSARQGRRQFF

length: 16
V: TRBV9
CDR3: CASSVGLGGRGYGYTF

length: 15
V: TRBV5-1
CDR3: CASSESGTALSGYTF

length: 14
V: TRBV5-1
CDR3: CASRWDRLNSPLHF

length: 16
V: TRBV7-2
CDR3: CASSLSSGGDGEKLFF

length: 11
V: TRBV12-3/TRBV12-4
CDR3: CASSRKSTQHF